A single sample is the source of the 19 T cell receptor beta chains below, sequenced in a study of cytomegalovirus exposure and HLA in healthy donors. Researchers ran the PCR with 60 Vbeta and 13 Jbeta primers. The method was immunoSEQ multiplex PCR; TCRdb's version includes in-frame clones alone and lacks a portion of them. This sample has 150,000 to 200,000 clones, with about 83% found just once. Sequencing used PBMCs. All receptors derive from a girl between 10 and 17 years old in good health and CMV-seropositive.

V is TRBV18 and J is TRBJ1-1; 7 bases are a match to TRBD1. CDR1 is KGHSH, CDR2 LQKENI, per germline. The CDR3 has 14 amino acids. V gave up 4 bases and J gave up 3 bases; unmatched junction bases: 5. This CDR3 reads CASSRGQLYTEAFF. The CDR3, as DNA: TGTGCCAGCTCACGGGGACAGCTTTACACTGAAGCTTTCTTT.

V and J are TRBV7-6 and TRBJ1-4, with 10 bases identical to TRBD1. There are 14 residues in the CDR3. After removal of 5 bases from V and 7 bases from J, the junction contained 4 bases not matched to a gene. Germline CDR1 reads SGHVS; CDR2 reads FNYEAQ. CDR3 in amino acids: CASSQDRGAEKLFF. In nucleotides, the CDR3 is TGTGCCAGCAGCCAGGACAGGGGGGCTGAAAAACTGTTTTTT.

The V and J genes are TRBV7-9 and TRBJ1-2; unclear D gene. From germline, CDR1 is SEHNR and CDR2 FQNEAQ (reference sequence). This CDR3 has 14 residues. The V gene lost 5 bases and the J gene lost 4 bases, with 14 bases spanning the gap. The CDR3 sequence is CASSPPSWAYGYTF. The CDR3 DNA is TGTGCCAGCAGCCCCCCATCGTGGGCCTATGGCTACACCTTC. The entire variable domain, with the rest obtained from reference TRBV7-9 and TRBJ1-2, is as follows: DTGVSQNPRHKITKRGQNVTFRCDPISEHNRLYWYRQTLGQGPEFLTYFQNEAQLEKSRLLSDRFSAERPKGSFSTLEIQRTEQGDSAMYLCASSPPSWAYGYTFGSGTRLTVV.

CDR3 protein: CASSQGGGNTIYF. CDR3 coding DNA: TGTGCCAGCTCACAAGGAGGAGGAAACACCATATATTTT. The V call is TRBV25-1, the J call TRBJ1-3; D uncertain. The V and J ends lost 8 bases and 4 bases respectively, with 12 bases between them. Germline CDR1 reads MGHDK; CDR2 reads SYGVNS. The CDR3 totals 13 residues.

The chain links TRBV9 to TRBJ2-7; 9 positions match TRBD1. The germline V gene encodes CDR1 SGDLS and CDR2 YYNGEE. The CDR3 loop spans 16 amino acids. The V and J ends lost 1 base and 3 bases, in that order; junction bases with no gene match: 8. The DNA of the CDR3 is TGTGCCAGCAGCGTACCTGCGGGACAGGGAAGCTACGAGCAGTACTTC. Encoded protein: CASSVPAGQGSYEQYF.

The chain joins TRBV10-3 to TRBJ1-1; TRBD1 aligns across 10 bases. The CDR3 is 12 residues long. The germline gives CDR1 ENHRY, CDR2 SYGVKD. Losses at the gene ends were 8 bases for V and 6 bases for J; bases not matched to a gene: 3. The CDR3 DNA is TGTGCCATCGGGACAGGGGCCTCTGAAGCTTTCTTT. It is translated as CAIGTGASEAFF.

This clone was observed a few times. The chain carries TRBV7-2 and TRBJ1-1, with D hard to call. The V and J ends lost 7 bases and 6 bases respectively, with 18 bases between them. This CDR3 contains 14 residues. Germline V gives CDR1 SGHTA, CDR2 FQGNSA. This chain's CDR3 is CASTLLSIVAEAFF. CDR3 sequence (DNA): TGTGCCAGCACCCTCCTCTCCATAGTCGCTGAAGCTTTCTTT.

V usage is TRBV7-9 and J usage is TRBJ1-1; weak D call: TRBD1 (6 bases). Germline loops: CDR1 SEHNR, CDR2 FQNEAQ (reference sequence). The CDR3 has 14 residues. V lost 3 bases, J lost 4 bases, and 12 bases lay in between. CDR3 sequence reads: CASSLSQGFTEAFF. The CDR3 DNA reads as TGTGCCAGCAGCTTGTCGCAGGGGTTCACTGAAGCTTTCTTT.

This chain links TRBV11-2 with TRBJ1-2; 7 positions agree with TRBD1. Trimming cost V 3 bases and J 4 bases; bases outside gene matches: 5. Germline V gene lookup returns CDR1 SGHAT and CDR2 FQNNGV. The CDR3 sequence is 14 residues long. The CDR3 coding sequence is TGTGCCAGCAGCTTCGACAGGGACCCCTATGGCTACACCTTC. Translation gives CASSFDRDPYGYTF.

This chain connects TRBV6-1 to TRBJ1-4; TRBD1 is a possible D gene (6 bases). V lost 7 bases, J lost 7 bases, and 7 bases lay in between. Germline loops: CDR1 MNHNS, CDR2 SASEGT. CDR3 length equals 11 residues. The CDR3 DNA reads as TGTGCCAGCACACAGGGTGAAAAACTGTTTTTT. The encoded protein is CASTQGEKLFF.

The chain combines TRBV21-1 with TRBJ1-2; the table assigns TRBD1, which was not confirmed against the DNA. TRBV21-1 is assigned pseudogene status. The CDR3 loop spans 16 amino acids. The CDR3 nucleotides read TGTGCCAGCAGCAAAGTCGGAACAGGGCGGAACTATGGCTACACCTTC. Translation: CASSKVGTGRNYGYTF.

The CDR3 loop is CASSRGGTEAFF. Here the CDR3 DNA reads TGTGCCAGCAGCCGTGGAGGGACTGAAGCTTTCTTT. The chain carries TRBV27 and TRBJ1-1; D call uncertain. Germline V gene data show CDR1 as MNHEY and CDR2 as SMNVEV (reference sequence). There are 12 residues in the CDR3. V gave up 6 bases and J gave up 5 bases, with 10 bases separating them.

This clone occurred a few times. The gene calls are TRBV6-1 and TRBJ1-5, with D uncertain. The V gene lost 1 base and the J gene lost 2 bases, with 12 bases spanning the gap. The CDR3 has 16 amino acids. CDR1 is MNHNS and CDR2 is SASEGT in the germline V gene. The CDR3 loop reads CASSEVRSPGNQPQHF. CDR3 nucleotide sequence: TGTGCCAGCAGTGAAGTCCGTAGCCCGGGCAATCAGCCCCAGCATTTT.

This chain connects TRBV2 to TRBJ1-4; D is perhaps TRBD1 (6 bases). From germline, CDR1 is SNHLY and CDR2 FYNNEI. This CDR3 comprises 14 residues. V lost 4 bases and J lost 4, with 10 bases in between. The CDR3 loop reads CASSVDRINEKLFF. CDR3 in DNA: TGTGCCAGCAGTGTGGACAGAATTAATGAAAAACTGTTTTTT.

The chain links TRBV7-6 to TRBJ1-2; D gene ambiguous. The CDR3 has 15 residues. V lost 5 bases and J 6 bases, leaving 19 bases between the germline ends. Germline V gene data show CDR1 as SGHVS and CDR2 as FNYEAQ. The CDR3 sequence: CASSGHREQWHGYTF. CDR3 bases: TGTGCCAGCAGCGGTCATAGGGAGCAGTGGCATGGCTACACCTTC.

The chain is built from TRBV9 and TRBJ2-1; 9 nucleotides line up with TRBD2. V was clipped by 0 bases and J by 7 bases; unmatched bases: 5. Germline lookup yields CDR1 SGDLS and CDR2 YYNGEE. The CDR3 loop spans 15 amino acids. CDR3 region: CASSVGGGEGNEQFF. As DNA, the CDR3 is TGTGCCAGCAGCGTAGGCGGGGGGGAGGGGAATGAGCAGTTCTTC.

The rearrangement uses TRBV10-1 and TRBJ1-2; D might be TRBD1 (6 bases). The CDR3 runs to 14 residues. Germline values: CDR1 WNHNN, CDR2 SYGVQD (reference sequence). Trimming took off 3 bases at V and 5 bases at J, with 13 bases between the two ends. The CDR3: CASSERTDFYGYTF. The CDR3, as DNA: TGCGCCAGCAGTGAACGGACAGACTTTTATGGCTACACCTTC.

This clone was picked up a small number of times. The genes are TRBV19 and TRBJ1-5; 7 bases line up with TRBD1. The CDR3 length is 14 residues. The junction had 6 bases not matched to a gene; V was cut back by 4 bases and J by 6 bases. Germline loops: CDR1 LNHDA, CDR2 SQIVND (reference sequence). CDR3 in DNA: TGTGCCAGTAGTACCGACAGGGTGGGTCAGCCCCAGCATTTT. Its translation: CASSTDRVGQPQHF.

The rearrangement joins TRBV9 to TRBJ2-5, with 8 positions matching TRBD1. The DNA end lines up better with TRBJ2-7; the J call may be wrong. CDR3 size: 13 residues. Germline CDR1 and CDR2: SGDLS and YYNGEE. Written as DNA, the CDR3 is TGTGCCAGCAGCGCAGGGACAGGCTACGAGCAGTACTTC. Protein: CASSAGTGYEQYF.